This TCR beta chain originates from a study of tumor-infiltrating lymphocytes in primary liver carcinoma. In the study overall: Subjects presented with primary liver carcinoma managed by surgical resection. Roughly 3.5 to 7.13 million productive TCRbeta reads came from each sample, comparable across tissue types. Overall study findings and caveats: Relative to blood, tumors carried a significantly larger fraction of the repertoire in their top 250 clones (p = 0.039).

V shed 10 bases and J shed 2 bases, with 21 bases lying between them. CDR1 and CDR2 from the germline V gene are SGHKS and YYEKEE (reference sequence). CDR3 length: 15 amino acids. Blood RNA originated from unsorted whole blood, with germline DNA additionally extracted. On this clonotype itself: No antigen is known for it. A much larger clone differs by one base, so this may be a read error.

TCR beta cDNA was prepared out of around 460 ng total RNA by means of a constant-region primer. Three nested multiplex PCR rounds, a slightly modified ARM-PCR, produced the libraries for TCR beta. Use of TRBV1-TRBV30 forward primers with a C-beta reverse primer characterized the first two PCR rounds, which lasted ten to eleven cycles each. TCRdb recomputed calls from the multiplex PCR reads with MiXCR, one row per CDR3 protein. Of 300,000 to 350,000 distinct CDR3 sequences listed, roughly 61% were seen once; the top ten hold roughly 6%. The receptor was derived from a man aged 35-49 years with primary liver carcinoma and hepatitis B virus infection. The chain joins TRBV5-5 to TRBJ1-2; TRBD1 is a possible D gene (6 bases). Sequenced material: peripheral blood. The CDR3 loop reads CAGNRTPGANYGYTF. The CDR3 bases are TGTGCCGGCAACCGAACCCCGGGGGCCAACTATGGCTACACCTTC. The full variable domain, rest sourced from reference TRBV5-5 and TRBJ1-2, is DAGVTQSPTHLIKTRGQQVTLRCSPISGHKSVSWYQQVLGQGPQFIFQYYEKEERGRGNFPDRFSARQFPNYSSELNVNALLLGDSALYLCAGNRTPGANYGYTFGSGTRLTVV.